The sample holds a few counts of the clone carrying this TCR beta chain. The antigen remains undetermined. MiXCR, run by TCRdb on the reads, gives a single entry per CDR3 protein. The sample holds around 330,000 distinct CDR3 sequences; about a sixth are singletons and the top ten take around 12%. Germline V gives CDR1 MDHEN, CDR2 SYDVKM. This CDR3 region has 17 residues. V was trimmed by 8 bases and J by 5 bases, leaving 27 bases between them. This specimen belongs to a study of T cell repertoires in cytomegalovirus infection. The wider study: Through public TCR beta signatures, both CMV infection and matching HLA type were indicated. Overall study findings and caveats: CMV carriers having the relevant HLA were flagged by cumulative public TCR beta family frequency.

This rearrangement joins TRBV28 to TRBJ1-1; D unclear. What was sequenced was PBMCs. This receptor was identified in a human donor in good health (CMV status not recorded). Some clones in this sample may be carry-over from other donors' samples. The CDR3 nucleotides are TGTGCCAGCCGCAGTTTATCCCGTTCTCTTTGGCGGACTGAAGCTTTCTTT. Protein sequence: CASRSLSRSLWRTEAFF.